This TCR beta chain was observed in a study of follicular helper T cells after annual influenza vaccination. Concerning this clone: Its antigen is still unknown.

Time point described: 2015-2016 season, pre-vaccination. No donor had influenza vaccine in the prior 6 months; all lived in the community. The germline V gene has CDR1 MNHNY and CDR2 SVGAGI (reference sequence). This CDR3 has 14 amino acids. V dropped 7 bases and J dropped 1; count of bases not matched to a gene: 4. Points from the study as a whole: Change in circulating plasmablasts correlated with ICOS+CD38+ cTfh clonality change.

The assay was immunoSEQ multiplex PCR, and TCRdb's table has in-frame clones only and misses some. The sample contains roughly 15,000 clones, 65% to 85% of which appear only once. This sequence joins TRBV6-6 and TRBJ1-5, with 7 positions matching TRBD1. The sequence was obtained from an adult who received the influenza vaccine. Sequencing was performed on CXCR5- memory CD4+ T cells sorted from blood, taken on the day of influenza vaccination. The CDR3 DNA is TGTGCCAGCAAACTACAGGGGAGCAATCAGCCCCAGCATTTT. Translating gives CASKLQGSNQPQHF.